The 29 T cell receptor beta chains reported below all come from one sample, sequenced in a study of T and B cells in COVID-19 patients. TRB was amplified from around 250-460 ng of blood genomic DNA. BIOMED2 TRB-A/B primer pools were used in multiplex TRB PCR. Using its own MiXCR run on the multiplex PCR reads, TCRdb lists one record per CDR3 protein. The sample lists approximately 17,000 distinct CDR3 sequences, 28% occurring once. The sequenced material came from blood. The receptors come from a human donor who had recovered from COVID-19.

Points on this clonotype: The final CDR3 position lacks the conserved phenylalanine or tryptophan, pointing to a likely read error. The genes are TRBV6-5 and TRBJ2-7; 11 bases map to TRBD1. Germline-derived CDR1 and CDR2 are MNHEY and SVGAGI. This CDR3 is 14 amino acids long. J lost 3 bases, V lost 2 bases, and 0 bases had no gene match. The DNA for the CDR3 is TGTGCCAGCAGTTACGGGACAGGGGGCTACGAGCAGTACTTA. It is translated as CASSYGTGGYEQYL.

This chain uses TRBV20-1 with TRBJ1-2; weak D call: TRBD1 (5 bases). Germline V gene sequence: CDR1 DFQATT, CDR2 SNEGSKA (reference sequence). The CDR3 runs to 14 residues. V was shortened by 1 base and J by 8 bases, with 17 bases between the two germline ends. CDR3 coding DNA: TGCAGTGCTAGAGGGAGTGGGGGGGGGGACGGCTACACCTTC. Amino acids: CSARGSGGGDGYTF.

In DNA form, the CDR3 reads TGTGCCAGCAGTCAGTTCACAGATACGCAGTATTTT. Its protein product is CASSQFTDTQYF. The chain carries TRBV12-3 or TRBV12-4 and TRBJ2-3; unclear D gene. V lost 5 bases and J lost 2, with 5 bases in between. The CDR3 consists of 12 residues.

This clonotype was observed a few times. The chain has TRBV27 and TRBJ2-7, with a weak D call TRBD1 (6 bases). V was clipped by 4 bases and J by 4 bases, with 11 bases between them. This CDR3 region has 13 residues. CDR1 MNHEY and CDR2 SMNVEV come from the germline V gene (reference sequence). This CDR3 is CASSYPDSYEQYF. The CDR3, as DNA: TGTGCCAGCAGTTACCCGGACAGTTACGAGCAGTACTTC.

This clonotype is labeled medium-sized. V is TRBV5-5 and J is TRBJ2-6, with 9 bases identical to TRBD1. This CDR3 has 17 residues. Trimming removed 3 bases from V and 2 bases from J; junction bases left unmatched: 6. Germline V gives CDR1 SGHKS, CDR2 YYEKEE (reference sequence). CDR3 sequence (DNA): TGTGCCAGCAGCTCGGGACAGGGTGGCACTGGGGCCAACGTCCTGACTTTC. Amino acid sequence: CASSSGQGGTGANVLTF.

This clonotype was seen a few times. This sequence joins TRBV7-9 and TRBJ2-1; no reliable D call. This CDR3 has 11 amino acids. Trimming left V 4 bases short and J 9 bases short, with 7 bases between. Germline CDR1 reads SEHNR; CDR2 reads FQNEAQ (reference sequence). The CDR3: CASSSKGEQFF. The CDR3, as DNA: TGTGCCAGCAGCTCTAAGGGTGAGCAGTTCTTC.

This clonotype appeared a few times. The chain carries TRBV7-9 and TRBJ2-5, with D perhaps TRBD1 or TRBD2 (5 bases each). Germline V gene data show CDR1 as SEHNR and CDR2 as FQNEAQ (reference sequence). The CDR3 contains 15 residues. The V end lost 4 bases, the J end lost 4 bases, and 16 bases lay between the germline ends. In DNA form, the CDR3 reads TGTGCCAGCAGCTCCTTCGACAGCGGATTAGAGACCCAGTACTTC. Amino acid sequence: CASSSFDSGLETQYF.

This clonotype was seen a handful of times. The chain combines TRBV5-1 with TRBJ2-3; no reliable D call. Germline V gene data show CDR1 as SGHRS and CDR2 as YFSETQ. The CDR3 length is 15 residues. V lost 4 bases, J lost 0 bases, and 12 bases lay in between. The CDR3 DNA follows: TGCGCCAGCAGCCGCTCAGCGTCCAGCACAGATACGCAGTATTTT. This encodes CASSRSASSTDTQYF.

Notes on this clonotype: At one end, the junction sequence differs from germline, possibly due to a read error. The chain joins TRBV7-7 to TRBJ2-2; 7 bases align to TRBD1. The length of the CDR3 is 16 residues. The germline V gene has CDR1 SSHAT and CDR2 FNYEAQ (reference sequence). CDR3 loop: CASSPSYRGNTGELFF. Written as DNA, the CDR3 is TGTGCTAGCAGCCCTAGCTACAGGGGGAACACCGGGGAGCTGTTTTTT.

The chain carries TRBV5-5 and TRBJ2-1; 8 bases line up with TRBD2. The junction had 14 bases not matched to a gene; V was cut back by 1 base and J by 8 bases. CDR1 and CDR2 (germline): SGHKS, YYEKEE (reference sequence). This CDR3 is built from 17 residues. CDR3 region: CASSLSPGGGPVDEQFF. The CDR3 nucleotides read TGTGCCAGCAGCTTGTCCCCCGGGGGGGGGCCTGTAGATGAGCAGTTCTTC.

The DNA for the CDR3 is TGTGCCAGCTCACCGGGGACTAGCGGGCACACAGATACGCAGTATTTT. Its protein product is CASSPGTSGHTDTQYF. The V and J genes are TRBV18 and TRBJ2-3; TRBD2 matches 12 bases. V shed 3 bases and J 2 bases; nucleotides not matched to a gene: 3. CDR1 KGHSH and CDR2 LQKENI come from the germline V gene. The CDR3 runs to 16 residues.

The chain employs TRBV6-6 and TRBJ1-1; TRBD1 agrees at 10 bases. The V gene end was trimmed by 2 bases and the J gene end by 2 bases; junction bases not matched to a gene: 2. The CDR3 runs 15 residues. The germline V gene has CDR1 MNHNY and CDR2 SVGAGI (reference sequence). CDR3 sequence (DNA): TGTGCCAGCAGTTACGGGGACAGGGGCAACACTGAAGCTTTCTTT. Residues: CASSYGDRGNTEAFF.

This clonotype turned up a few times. CDR3 sequence (DNA): TGTGCCAGCAGTTTGACCTCGAAGAACACTGAAGCTTTCTTT. Its protein product is CASSLTSKNTEAFF. V usage is TRBV12-3 or TRBV12-4 and J usage is TRBJ1-1; D call uncertain. Trimming removed 3 bases at V and 1 base at J, with 9 bases between. This CDR3 contains 14 residues.

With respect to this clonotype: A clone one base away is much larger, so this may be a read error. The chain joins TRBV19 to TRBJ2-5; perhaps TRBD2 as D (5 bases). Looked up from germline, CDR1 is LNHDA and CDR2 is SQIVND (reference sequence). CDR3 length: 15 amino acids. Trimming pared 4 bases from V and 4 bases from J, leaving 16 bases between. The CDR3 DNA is TGTGCCAGTAGTAGAGAGAGGGTACTCAGAGAGACCCAGTACTTC. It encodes CASSRERVLRETQYF.

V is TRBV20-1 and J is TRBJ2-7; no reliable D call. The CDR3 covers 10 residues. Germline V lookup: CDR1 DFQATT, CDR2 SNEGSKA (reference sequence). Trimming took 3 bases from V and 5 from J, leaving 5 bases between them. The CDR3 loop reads CSARENEQYF. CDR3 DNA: TGCAGTGCTAGGGAGAACGAGCAGTACTTC.

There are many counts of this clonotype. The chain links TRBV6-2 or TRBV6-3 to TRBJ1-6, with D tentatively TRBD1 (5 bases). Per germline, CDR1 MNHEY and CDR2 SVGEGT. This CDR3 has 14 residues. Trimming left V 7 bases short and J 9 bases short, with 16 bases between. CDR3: CASKASQDTSPLHF. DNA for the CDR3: TGTGCCAGCAAGGCCAGCCAGGACACTTCACCCCTCCACTTT.

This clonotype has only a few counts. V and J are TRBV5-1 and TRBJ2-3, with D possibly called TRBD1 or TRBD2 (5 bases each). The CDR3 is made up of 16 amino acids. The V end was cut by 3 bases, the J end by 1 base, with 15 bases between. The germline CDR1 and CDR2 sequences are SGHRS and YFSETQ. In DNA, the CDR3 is TGCGCCAGCAGCTGGGTGGGGGTTGCGGGCACAGATACGCAGTATTTT. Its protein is CASSWVGVAGTDTQYF.

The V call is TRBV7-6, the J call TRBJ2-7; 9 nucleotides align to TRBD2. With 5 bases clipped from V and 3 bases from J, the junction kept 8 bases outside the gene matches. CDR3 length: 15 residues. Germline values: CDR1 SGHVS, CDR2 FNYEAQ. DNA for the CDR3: TGTGCCAGCAGCCCGGGGGGACTAGCTATCTACGAGCAGTACTTC. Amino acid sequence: CASSPGGLAIYEQYF.

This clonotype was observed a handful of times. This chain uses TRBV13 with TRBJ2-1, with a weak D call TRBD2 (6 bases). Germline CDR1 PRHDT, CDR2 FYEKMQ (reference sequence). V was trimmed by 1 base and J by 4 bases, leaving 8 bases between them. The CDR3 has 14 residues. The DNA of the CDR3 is TGTGCCAGCAGCTTAGCGGGGGAATACAATGAGCAGTTCTTC. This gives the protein CASSLAGEYNEQFF.

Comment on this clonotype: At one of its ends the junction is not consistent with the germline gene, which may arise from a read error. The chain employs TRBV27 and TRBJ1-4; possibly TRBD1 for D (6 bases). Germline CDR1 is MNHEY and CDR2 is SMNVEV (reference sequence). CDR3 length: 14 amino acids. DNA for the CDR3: TGTGCCAGCAGTTTCTTCGGGACAAATGAAACACTGTTTTTT. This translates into CASSFFGTNETLFF.

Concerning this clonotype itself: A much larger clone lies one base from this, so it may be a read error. The CDR3 region has the DNA TGTGCCAGCAGTAATCTCACAGATACGCAGTATTTT. Protein: CASSNLTDTQYF. The chain couples TRBV6-2 or TRBV6-3 to TRBJ2-3; D gene ambiguous. Trimming pared 5 bases from V and 2 bases from J, leaving 5 bases between. Germline V gives CDR1 MNHEY, CDR2 SVGEGT. This CDR3 is built from 12 residues.

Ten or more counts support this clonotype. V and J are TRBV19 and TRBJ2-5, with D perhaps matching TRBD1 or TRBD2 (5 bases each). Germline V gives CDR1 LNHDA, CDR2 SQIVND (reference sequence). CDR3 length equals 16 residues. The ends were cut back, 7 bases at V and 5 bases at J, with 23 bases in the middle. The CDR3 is CASTPTPPGPRETQYF. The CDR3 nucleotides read TGTGCCAGTACCCCCACTCCACCGGGACCTCGGGAGACCCAGTACTTC.

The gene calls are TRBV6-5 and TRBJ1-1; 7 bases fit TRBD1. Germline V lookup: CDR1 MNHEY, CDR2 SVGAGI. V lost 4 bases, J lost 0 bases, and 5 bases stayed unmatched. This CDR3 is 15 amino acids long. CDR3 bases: TGTGCCAGCAGTTCAGGGGGGCATATGAACACTGAAGCTTTCTTT. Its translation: CASSSGGHMNTEAFF.

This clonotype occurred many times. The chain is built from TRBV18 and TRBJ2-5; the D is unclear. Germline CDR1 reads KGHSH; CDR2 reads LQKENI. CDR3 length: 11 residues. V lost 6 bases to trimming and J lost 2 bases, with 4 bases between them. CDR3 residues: CASSLQETQYF. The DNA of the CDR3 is TGTGCCAGCTCCCTGCAAGAGACCCAGTACTTC. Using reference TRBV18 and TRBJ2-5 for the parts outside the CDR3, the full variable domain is NAGVMQNPRHLVRRRGQEARLRCSPMKGHSHVYWYRQLPEEGLKFMVYLQKENIIDESGMPKERFSAEFPKEGPSILRIQQVVRGDSAAYFCASSLQETQYFGPGTRLLVL.

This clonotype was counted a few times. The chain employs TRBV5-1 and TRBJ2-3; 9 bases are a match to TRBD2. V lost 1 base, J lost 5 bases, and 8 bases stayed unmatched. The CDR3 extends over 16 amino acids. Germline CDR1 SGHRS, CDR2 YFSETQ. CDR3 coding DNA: TGCGCCAGCAGCTTGTACTCTGCGGGGGGGGTAGATACGCAGTATTTT. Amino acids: CASSLYSAGGVDTQYF.

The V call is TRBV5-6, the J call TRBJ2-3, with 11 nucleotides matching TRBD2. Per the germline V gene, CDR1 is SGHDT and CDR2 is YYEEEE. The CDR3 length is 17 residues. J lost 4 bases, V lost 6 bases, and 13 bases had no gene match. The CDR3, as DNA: TGTGCCAGCATCGAGCCCCGTCTAGCGGGGGGTGCAGATACGCAGTATTTT. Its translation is CASIEPRLAGGADTQYF.

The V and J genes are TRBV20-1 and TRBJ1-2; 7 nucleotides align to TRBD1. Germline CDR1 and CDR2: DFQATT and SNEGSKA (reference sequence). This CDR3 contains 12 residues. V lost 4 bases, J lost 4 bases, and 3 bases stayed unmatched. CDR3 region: CSATPGGYGYTF. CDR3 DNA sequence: TGCAGTGCTACGCCAGGGGGCTATGGCTACACCTTC.

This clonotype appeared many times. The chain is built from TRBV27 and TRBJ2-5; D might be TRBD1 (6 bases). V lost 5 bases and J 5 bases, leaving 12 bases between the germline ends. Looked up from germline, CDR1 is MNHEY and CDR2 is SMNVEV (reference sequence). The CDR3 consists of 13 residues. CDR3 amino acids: CASSPQGWETQYF. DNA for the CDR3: TGTGCCAGCAGTCCCCAGGGGTGGGAGACCCAGTACTTC.

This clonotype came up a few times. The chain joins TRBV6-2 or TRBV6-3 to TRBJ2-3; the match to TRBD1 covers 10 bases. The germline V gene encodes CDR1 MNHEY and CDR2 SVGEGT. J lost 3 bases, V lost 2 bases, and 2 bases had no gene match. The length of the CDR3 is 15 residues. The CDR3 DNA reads TGTGCCAGCAGTTACAGGGACAGGGGAACAGATACGCAGTATTTT. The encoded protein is CASSYRDRGTDTQYF.